The source of this T cell receptor (beta chain) is a study of sequential checkpoint blockade in melanoma. As for the study in general: Both treatment sequences were followed by maintenance nivolumab.

Treatment described: randomized to nivolumab then ipilimumab (arm A) or the reverse (arm B). Patients had received no earlier DNA-damaging chemotherapy. From thawed PBMCs, live CD3+CD8+ cells negative for CD19 and CD56 were sorted. Germline values: CDR1 MNHEY, CDR2 SVGAGI. CDR3 length equals 15 residues. The V and J ends lost 7 bases and 1 base respectively, with 14 bases between them. Clones were sequenced by immunoSEQ multiplex PCR, and TCRdb holds only the in-frame ones, with some missing. The repertoire holds around 13,000 clones, with 74% as singletons. This clone was picked up a small number of times.

The chain combines TRBV6-5 with TRBJ1-5; tentative D call: TRBD1 (5 bases). The source of this sequence is a human donor with melanoma. The sample here was CD8+ T cells sorted from blood (inferred from file names), taken from a patient given nivolumab and ipilimumab in sequence. The CDR3 region has the DNA TGTGCCAGCAAGGGGCAGGGAACAAGCAATCAGCCCCAGCATTTT. It translates to CASKGQGTSNQPQHF.